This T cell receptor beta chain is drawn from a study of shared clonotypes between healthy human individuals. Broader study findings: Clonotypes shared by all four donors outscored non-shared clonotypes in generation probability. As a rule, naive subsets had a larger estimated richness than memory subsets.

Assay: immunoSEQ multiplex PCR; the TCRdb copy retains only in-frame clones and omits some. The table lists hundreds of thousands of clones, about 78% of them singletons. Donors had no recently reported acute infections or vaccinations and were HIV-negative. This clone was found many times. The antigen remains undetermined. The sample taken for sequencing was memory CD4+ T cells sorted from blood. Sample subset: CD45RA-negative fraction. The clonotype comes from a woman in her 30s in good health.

CDR3 DNA sequence: TGCAGCGTTGGGTGGGGGATGGGTTACAATGAGCAGTTCTTC. Protein product: CSVGWGMGYNEQFF. V gene TRBV29-1 combines with J gene TRBJ2-1; D is tentatively TRBD1 or TRBD2 (5 bases each). In germline, CDR1 is SQVTM, CDR2 ANQGSEA. V gave up 4 bases and J gave up 4 bases, with 14 bases separating them. This CDR3 has 14 amino acids.